This T cell receptor (beta chain) was captured in a study of regulatory T cells in long-lasting Graves disease. Building of the TCR beta libraries involved iRepertoire HTBI primers and Arm-PCR of CDR3 regions. TCRdb passed the multiplex PCR reads through MiXCR, listing each CDR3 protein once. The data contain hundreds of thousands of distinct CDR3 sequences, under 20% of them singletons. This clonotype has ten or more counts. The ends were cut back, 3 bases at V and 9 bases at J, with 12 bases in the middle. Germline CDR1 and CDR2: LGHDT and YNNKEL (reference sequence). There are 14 residues in the CDR3. Time point defined: newly diagnosed GD, antithyroid drugs for less than 3 months. Extracted PBMC RNA gave rise to the TCR library. This sample was also put to use in a study of T cells in Graves' hyperthyroidism and ophthalmopathy. That work contributes: Exclusions: uncontrolled infection, other autoimmune disease, pregnancy, lactation.

The rearrangement links TRBV3-1 to TRBJ1-6; TRBD1 is a possible D gene (5 bases). The source of this sequence is a woman aged 25 to 39 with Graves disease. This specimen was peripheral blood mononuclear cells (PBMCs), taken at new diagnosis, from a patient treated with antithyroid drugs. CDR3 in amino acids: CASSHAVGASPLHF. DNA for the CDR3: TGTGCCAGCAGCCACGCAGTAGGGGCTTCACCCCTCCACTTT.